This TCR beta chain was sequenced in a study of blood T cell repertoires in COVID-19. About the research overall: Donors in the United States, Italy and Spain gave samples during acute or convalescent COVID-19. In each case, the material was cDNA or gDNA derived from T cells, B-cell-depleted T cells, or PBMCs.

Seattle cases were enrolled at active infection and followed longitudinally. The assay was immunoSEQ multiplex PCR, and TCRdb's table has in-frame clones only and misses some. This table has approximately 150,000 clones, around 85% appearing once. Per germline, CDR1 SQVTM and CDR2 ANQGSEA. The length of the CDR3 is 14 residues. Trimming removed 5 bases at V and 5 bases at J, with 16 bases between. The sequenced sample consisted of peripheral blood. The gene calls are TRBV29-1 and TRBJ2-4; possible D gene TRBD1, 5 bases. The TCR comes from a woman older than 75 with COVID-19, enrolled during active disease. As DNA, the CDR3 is TGCAGCGTTACGACAGTCCGAGGCCAAAACATTCAGTACTTC. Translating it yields CSVTTVRGQNIQYF.